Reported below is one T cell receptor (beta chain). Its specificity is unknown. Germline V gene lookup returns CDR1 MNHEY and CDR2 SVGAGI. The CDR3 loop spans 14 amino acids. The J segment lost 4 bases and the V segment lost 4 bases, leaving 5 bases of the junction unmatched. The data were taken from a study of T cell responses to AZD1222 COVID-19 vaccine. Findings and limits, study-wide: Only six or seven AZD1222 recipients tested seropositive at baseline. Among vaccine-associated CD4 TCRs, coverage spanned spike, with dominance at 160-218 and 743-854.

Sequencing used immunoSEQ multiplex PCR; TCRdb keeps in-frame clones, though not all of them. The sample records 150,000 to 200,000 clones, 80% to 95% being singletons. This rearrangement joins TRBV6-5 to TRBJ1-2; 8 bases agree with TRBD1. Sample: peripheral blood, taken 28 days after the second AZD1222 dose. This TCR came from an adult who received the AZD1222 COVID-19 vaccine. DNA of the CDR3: TGTGCCAGCAGTTCGTCCGGGACAGGCTATGGCTACACCTTC. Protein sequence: CASSSSGTGYGYTF.